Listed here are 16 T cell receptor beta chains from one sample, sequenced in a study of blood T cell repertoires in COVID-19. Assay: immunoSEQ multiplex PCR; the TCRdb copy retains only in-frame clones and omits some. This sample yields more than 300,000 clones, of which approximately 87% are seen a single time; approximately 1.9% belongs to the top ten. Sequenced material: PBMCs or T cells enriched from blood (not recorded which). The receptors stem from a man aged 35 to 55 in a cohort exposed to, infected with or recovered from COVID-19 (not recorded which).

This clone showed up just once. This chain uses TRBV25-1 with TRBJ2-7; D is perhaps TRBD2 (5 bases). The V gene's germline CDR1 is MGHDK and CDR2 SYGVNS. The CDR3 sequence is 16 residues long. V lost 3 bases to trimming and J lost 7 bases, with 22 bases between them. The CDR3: CASSDVLVARPGEQYF. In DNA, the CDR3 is TGTGCCAGCAGTGATGTATTGGTGGCCCGACCGGGGGAGCAGTACTTC.

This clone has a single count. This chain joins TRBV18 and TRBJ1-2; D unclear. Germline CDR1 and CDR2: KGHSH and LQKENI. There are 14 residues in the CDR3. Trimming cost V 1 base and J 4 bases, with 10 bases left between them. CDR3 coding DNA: TGTGCCAGCTCACCACAGGGAGCGGTCTATGGCTACACCTTC. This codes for CASSPQGAVYGYTF.

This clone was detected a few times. The CDR3 bases are TGCGCCAGCAGCGTAGCGGGAGGGCCTTACGAGCAGTACTTC. It specifies CASSVAGGPYEQYF. The chain links TRBV10-1 to TRBJ2-7; 11 nucleotides line up with TRBD2. Germline CDR1 WNHNN, CDR2 SYGVQD (reference sequence). The trim removed 6 bases at V and 4 bases at J, leaving 5 bases unmatched. The CDR3 runs to 14 residues.

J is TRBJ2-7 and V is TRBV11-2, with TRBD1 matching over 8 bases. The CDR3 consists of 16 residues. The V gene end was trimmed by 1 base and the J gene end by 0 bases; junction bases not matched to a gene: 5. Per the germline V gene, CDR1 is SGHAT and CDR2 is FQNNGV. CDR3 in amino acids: CASSLGQGASSYEQYF. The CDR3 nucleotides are TGTGCCAGCAGCTTAGGTCAGGGGGCCTCCTCCTACGAGCAGTACTTC.

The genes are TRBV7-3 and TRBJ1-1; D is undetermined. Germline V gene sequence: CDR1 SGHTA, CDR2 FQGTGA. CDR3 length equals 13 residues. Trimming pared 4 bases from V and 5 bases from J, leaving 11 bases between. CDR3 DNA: TGTGCCAGCAGCTCCCGGAGGAGTACTGAAGCTTTCTTT. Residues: CASSSRRSTEAFF.

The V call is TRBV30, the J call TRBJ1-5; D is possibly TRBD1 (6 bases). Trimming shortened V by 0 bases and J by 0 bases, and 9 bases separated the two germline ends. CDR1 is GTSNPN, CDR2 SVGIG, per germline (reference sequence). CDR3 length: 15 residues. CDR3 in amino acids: CAWSVDRYSNQPQHF. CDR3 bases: TGTGCCTGGAGTGTGGACAGATATAGCAATCAGCCCCAGCATTTT.

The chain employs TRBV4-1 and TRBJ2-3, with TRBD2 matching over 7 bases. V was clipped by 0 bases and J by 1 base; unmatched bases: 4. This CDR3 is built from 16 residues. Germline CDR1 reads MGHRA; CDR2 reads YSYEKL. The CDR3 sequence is CASSQDAAGGTDTQYF. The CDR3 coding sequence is TGCGCCAGCAGCCAAGATGCGGCGGGAGGCACAGATACGCAGTATTTT.

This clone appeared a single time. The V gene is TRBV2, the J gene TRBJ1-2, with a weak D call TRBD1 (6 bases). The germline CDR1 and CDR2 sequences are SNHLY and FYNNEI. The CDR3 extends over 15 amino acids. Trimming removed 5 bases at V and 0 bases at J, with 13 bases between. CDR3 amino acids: CASSFGWTANYGYTF. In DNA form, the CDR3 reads TGTGCCAGCAGTTTTGGATGGACAGCTAACTATGGCTACACCTTC.

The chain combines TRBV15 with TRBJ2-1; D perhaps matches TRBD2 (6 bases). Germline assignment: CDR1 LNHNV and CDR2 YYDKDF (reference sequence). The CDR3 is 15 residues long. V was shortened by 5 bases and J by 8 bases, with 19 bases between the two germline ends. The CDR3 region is CATSLRDLRYDEQFF. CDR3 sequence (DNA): TGTGCCACCAGCCTCCGGGACTTGAGGTATGATGAGCAGTTCTTC.

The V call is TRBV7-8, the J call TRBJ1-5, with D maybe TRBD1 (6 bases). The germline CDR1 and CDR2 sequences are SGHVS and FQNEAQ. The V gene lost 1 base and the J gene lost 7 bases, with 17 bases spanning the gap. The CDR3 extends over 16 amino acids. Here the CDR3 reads CASSLGFTGSRQPQHF. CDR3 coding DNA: TGTGCCAGCAGCTTAGGGTTTACAGGGAGCAGGCAGCCCCAGCATTTT.

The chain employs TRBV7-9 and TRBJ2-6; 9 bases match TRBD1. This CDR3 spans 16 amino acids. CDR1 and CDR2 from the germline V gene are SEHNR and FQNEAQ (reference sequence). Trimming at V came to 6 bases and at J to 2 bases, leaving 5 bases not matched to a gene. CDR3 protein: CASRGTGGAGANVLTF. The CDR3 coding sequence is TGTGCCAGCAGGGGAACAGGGGGCGCTGGGGCCAACGTCCTGACTTTC.

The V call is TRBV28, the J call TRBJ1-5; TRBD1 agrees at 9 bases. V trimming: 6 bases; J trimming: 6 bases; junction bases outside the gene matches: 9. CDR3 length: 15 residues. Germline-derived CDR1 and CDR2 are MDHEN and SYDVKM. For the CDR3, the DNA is TGTGCCAGCAGATCACAGGGGGCCTCGATTCAGCCCCAGCATTTT. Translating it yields CASRSQGASIQPQHF.

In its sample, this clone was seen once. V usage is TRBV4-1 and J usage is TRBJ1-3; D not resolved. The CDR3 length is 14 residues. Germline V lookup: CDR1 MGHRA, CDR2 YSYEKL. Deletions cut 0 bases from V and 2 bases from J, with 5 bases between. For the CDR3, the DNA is TGCGCCAGCAGCCAAGATAATCCTGGAAACACCATATATTTT. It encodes CASSQDNPGNTIYF.

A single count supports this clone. The CDR3 here is CASSVGQGVLYGYTF. The DNA of the CDR3 is TGTGCCAGCAGCGTAGGGCAGGGGGTACTCTACGGCTACACCTTC. The chain recombines TRBV9 with TRBJ1-2, with 7 bases matching TRBD1. The CDR3 runs to 15 residues. After removal of 0 bases from V and 8 bases from J, the junction contained 10 bases not matched to a gene. Germline V gene lookup returns CDR1 SGDLS and CDR2 YYNGEE.

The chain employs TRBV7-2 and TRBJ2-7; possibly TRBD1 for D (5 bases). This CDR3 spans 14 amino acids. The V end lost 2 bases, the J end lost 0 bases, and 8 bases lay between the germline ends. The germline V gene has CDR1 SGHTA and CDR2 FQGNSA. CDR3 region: CASSLWGSSYEQYF. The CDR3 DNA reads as TGTGCCAGCAGCTTATGGGGCAGCTCCTACGAGCAGTACTTC.

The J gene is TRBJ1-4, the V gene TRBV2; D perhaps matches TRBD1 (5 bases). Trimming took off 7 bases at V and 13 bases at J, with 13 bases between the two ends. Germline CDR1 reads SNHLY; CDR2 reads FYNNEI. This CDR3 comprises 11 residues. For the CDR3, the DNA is TGTGCCAGCACCCGGGGGACCGGACTGTTTTTT. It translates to CASTRGTGLFF. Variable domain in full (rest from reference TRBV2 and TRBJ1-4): EPEVTQTPSHQVTQMGQEVILRCVPISNHLYFYWYRQILGQKVEFLVSFYNNEISEKSEIFDDQFSVERPDGSNFTLKIRSTKLEDSAMYFCASTRGTGLFFGSGTQLSVL.